This record concerns one T cell receptor beta chain sequence. Its target is not known. The sample belongs to a study of T cell responses to AZD1222 COVID-19 vaccine. Study results and limitations: A reported finding is that nearly half of spike-specific TCRs target unmutated variant regions. Clonal diversity may have been underestimated, and the donors were mostly white British, with more females than males.

Second-dose recipients at about 4 or about 12 weeks were treated as one pooled group. The method was immunoSEQ multiplex PCR; TCRdb's version includes in-frame clones alone and lacks a portion of them. Of 90,000 to 130,000 clones listed, 85% to 90% are singletons. The CDR3 totals 13 residues. V lost 2 bases and J lost 4, with 6 bases in between. Germline CDR1 reads SGHRS; CDR2 reads YFSETQ. The J gene is TRBJ2-2, the V gene TRBV5-1; D is uncertain. This clonotype was sampled from an adult who received the AZD1222 COVID-19 vaccine. The starting material was peripheral blood, obtained 28 days after the second AZD1222 dose. CDR3 nucleotides: TGCGCCAGCAGCTTCGTAACCACCGGGGAGCTGTTTTTT. This translates into CASSFVTTGELFF.